These T cell receptor beta chains were read from a single sample in a study of blood T cell repertoires in COVID-19. Here immunoSEQ multiplex PCR was the method, and the copy in TCRdb shows in-frame clones only, minus some. The table shows tens of thousands of clones, with roughly 85% occurring only once. The sample consisted of peripheral blood. These receptors all stem from a woman in her sixties with acute or convalescent COVID-19. Each CDR3 is given with its conserved first and last residue. The D gene is left open where the match is weak. The listing skips clone size in some rows; elsewhere it reads once, few, many or a size class.

d_gene: .
j_gene: TRBJ1-5
abundance: .
v_gene: TRBV30
CDR3aa: CASSPGGNQPQHF
CDR3nt: TGTGCCTCCTCCCCGGGGGGCAATCAGCCCCAGCATTTT

d_gene: .
j_gene: TRBJ1-5
abundance: .
v_gene: TRBV6-5
CDR3aa: CASSWDKNQPQHF
CDR3nt: TGTGCCAGCAGTTGGGACAAGAATCAGCCCCAGCATTTT

d_gene: .
j_gene: TRBJ1-2
abundance: few
v_gene: TRBV4-1
CDR3aa: CASSHRTLNTNYGYTF
CDR3nt: TGCGCCAGCAGCCACAGGACACTGAACACTAACTATGGCTACACCTTC

d_gene: TRBD1
j_gene: TRBJ2-3
abundance: few
v_gene: TRBV18
CDR3aa: CASSPATGSTDTQYF
CDR3nt: TGTGCCAGCTCACCAGCGACAGGGAGCACAGATACGCAGTATTTT

d_gene: .
j_gene: TRBJ2-2
abundance: .
v_gene: TRBV6-1
CDR3aa: CASSEAGGNLAGELFF
CDR3nt: TGTGCCAGCAGTGAAGCGGGGGGAAATCTAGCCGGGGAGCTGTTTTTT

d_gene: .
j_gene: TRBJ2-2
abundance: .
v_gene: TRBV5-1
CDR3aa: CASSGQGFGELFF
CDR3nt: TGCGCCAGCAGCGGGCAGGGGTTCGGGGAGCTGTTTTTT

d_gene: .
j_gene: TRBJ1-3
abundance: few
v_gene: TRBV11-2
CDR3aa: CASSLSDSGNTIYF
CDR3nt: TGTGCCAGCAGCTTAAGCGACTCTGGAAACACCATATATTTT

d_gene: .
j_gene: TRBJ1-1
abundance: .
v_gene: TRBV6-1
CDR3aa: CASSEGASGVNTEAFF
CDR3nt: TGTGCCAGCAGTGAAGGAGCCTCCGGAGTGAACACTGAAGCTTTCTTT

d_gene: .
j_gene: TRBJ1-6
abundance: once
v_gene: TRBV3-1/TRBV3-2
CDR3aa: CASSQDVLNSYNSPLHF
CDR3nt: TGTGCCAGCAGCCAAGACGTATTAAACTCCTATAATTCACCCCTCCACTTT

d_gene: .
j_gene: TRBJ1-1
abundance: .
v_gene: TRBV7-2
CDR3aa: CASSPRGAGNTEAFF
CDR3nt: TGTGCCAGCAGCCCCCGGGGGGCGGGGAACACTGAAGCTTTCTTT

d_gene: .
j_gene: TRBJ1-2
abundance: .
v_gene: TRBV6-5
CDR3aa: CASSYPQDGGYTF
CDR3nt: TGTGCCAGCAGTTACCCCCAGGATGGAGGCTACACCTTC

d_gene: .
j_gene: TRBJ2-3
abundance: .
v_gene: TRBV19
CDR3aa: CASARRSEGHLGTQYF
CDR3nt: TGTGCCAGCGCTAGACGGTCAGAGGGCCATTTGGGTACGCAGTATTTT

d_gene: .
j_gene: TRBJ1-3
abundance: .
v_gene: TRBV12-3/TRBV12-4
CDR3aa: CASSELSGNTIYF
CDR3nt: TGTGCCAGCAGTGAACTCTCTGGAAACACCATATATTTT

d_gene: .
j_gene: TRBJ1-5
abundance: .
v_gene: TRBV30
CDR3aa: CAWSVLPRPGDGPQHF
CDR3nt: TGTGCCTGGAGTGTACTTCCCCGGCCAGGGGACGGACCCCAGCATTTT